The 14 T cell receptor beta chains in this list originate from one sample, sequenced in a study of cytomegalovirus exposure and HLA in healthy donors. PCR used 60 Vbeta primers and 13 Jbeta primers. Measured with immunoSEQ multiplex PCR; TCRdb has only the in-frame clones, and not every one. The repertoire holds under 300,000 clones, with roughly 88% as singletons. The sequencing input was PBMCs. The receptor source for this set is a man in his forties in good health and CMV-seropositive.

The CDR3 DNA sequence: TGTGCCAGCAGCCCCACTAGCAGAGTGGGTTCCGATGAGCAGTTCTTC. This encodes CASSPTSRVGSDEQFF. The rearrangement joins TRBV7-6 to TRBJ2-1, with D perhaps TRBD2 (6 bases). V was trimmed by 5 bases and J by 8 bases, leaving 22 bases between them. Germline V gene sequence: CDR1 SGHVS, CDR2 FNYEAQ. CDR3 size: 16 residues.

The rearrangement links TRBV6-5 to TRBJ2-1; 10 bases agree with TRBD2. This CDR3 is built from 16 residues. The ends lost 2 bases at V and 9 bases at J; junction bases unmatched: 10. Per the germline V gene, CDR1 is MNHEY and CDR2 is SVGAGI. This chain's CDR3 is CASSYLSGRAVGEQFF. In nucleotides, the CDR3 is TGTGCCAGCAGTTACCTGAGCGGGAGGGCCGTTGGTGAGCAGTTCTTC.

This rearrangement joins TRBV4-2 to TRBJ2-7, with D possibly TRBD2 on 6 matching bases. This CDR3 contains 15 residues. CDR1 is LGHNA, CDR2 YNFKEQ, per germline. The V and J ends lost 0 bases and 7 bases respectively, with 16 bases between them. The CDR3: CASSQDIAEGREQYF. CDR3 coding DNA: TGTGCCAGCAGCCAAGACATAGCGGAGGGAAGGGAGCAGTACTTC.

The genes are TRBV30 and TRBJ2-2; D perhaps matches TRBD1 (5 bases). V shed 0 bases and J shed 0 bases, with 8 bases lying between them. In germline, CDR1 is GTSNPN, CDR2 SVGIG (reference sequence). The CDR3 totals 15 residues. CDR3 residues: CAWSVTDTNTGELFF. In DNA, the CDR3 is TGTGCCTGGAGTGTGACAGACACGAACACCGGGGAGCTGTTTTTT. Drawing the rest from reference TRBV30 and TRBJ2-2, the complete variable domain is SQTIHQWPATLVQPVGSPLSLECTVEGTSNPNLYWYRQAAGRGLQLLFYSVGIGQISSEVPQNLSASRPQDRQFILSSKKLLLSDSGFYLCAWSVTDTNTGELFFGEGSRLTVL.

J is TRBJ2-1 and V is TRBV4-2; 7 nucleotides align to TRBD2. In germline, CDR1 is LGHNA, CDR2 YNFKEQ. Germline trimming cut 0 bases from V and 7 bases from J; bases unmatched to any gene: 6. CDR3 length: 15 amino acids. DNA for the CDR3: TGTGCCAGCAGCCAAGATAGCGGGTTATCAAATGAGCAGTTCTTC. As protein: CASSQDSGLSNEQFF.

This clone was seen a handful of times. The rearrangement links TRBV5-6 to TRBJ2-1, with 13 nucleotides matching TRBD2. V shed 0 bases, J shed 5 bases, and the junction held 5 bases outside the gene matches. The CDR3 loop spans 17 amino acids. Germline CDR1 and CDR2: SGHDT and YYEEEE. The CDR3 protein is CASSLGTSGSLDNEQFF. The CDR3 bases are TGTGCCAGCAGCTTGGGGACTAGCGGGAGTTTAGACAATGAGCAGTTCTTC.

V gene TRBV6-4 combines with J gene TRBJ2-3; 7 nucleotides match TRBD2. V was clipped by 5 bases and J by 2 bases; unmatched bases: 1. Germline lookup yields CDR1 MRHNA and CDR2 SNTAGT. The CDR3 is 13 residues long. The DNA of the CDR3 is TGTGCCAGCAGTCGGGACTACACAGATACGCAGTATTTT. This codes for CASSRDYTDTQYF.

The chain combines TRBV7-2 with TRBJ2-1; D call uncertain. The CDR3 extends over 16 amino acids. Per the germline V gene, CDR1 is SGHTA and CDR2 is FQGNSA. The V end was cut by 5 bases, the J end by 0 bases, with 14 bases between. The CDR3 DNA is TGTGCCAGCAGCCTATTTAGCCGTAGCTCCTACAATGAGCAGTTCTTC. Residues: CASSLFSRSSYNEQFF.

The CDR3 DNA follows: TGTGCCAGCAGGCGAGGGGGCGTGAACACTGAAGCTTTCTTT. Its protein is CASRRGGVNTEAFF. The V and J genes are TRBV7-9 and TRBJ1-1, with TRBD1 matching 7 bases. Germline V gives CDR1 SEHNR, CDR2 FQNEAQ (reference sequence). The CDR3 consists of 14 residues. Trimming cost V 6 bases and J 0 bases; bases outside gene matches: 4.

CDR3 coding DNA: TGTGCCAGCAGCCCGATTAGCGGGAGTATGGCAGATACGCAGTATTTT. Protein: CASSPISGSMADTQYF. The chain employs TRBV7-2 and TRBJ2-3; TRBD2 matches at 9 bases. The CDR3 is made up of 16 amino acids. Trimming removed 5 bases from V and 4 bases from J; junction bases left unmatched: 10. From germline, CDR1 is SGHTA and CDR2 FQGNSA.

CDR3 region: CASSVARGSGPGELFF. The CDR3 DNA reads TGTGCCAGCAGCGTAGCTAGAGGGTCGGGTCCCGGGGAGCTGTTTTTT. The chain has TRBV9 and TRBJ2-2, with D possibly matching TRBD2 (5 bases). Deletions cut 0 bases from V and 6 bases from J, with 15 bases between. The CDR3 spans 16 residues. Germline V gene sequence: CDR1 SGDLS, CDR2 YYNGEE.

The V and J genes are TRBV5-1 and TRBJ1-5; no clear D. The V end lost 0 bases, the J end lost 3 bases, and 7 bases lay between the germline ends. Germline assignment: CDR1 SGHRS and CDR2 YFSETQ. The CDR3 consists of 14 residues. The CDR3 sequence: CASSLDSINQPQHF. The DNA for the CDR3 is TGCGCCAGCAGCTTGGACAGTATCAATCAGCCCCAGCATTTT. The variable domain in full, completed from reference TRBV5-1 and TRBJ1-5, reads KAGVTQTPRYLIKTRGQQVTLSCSPISGHRSVSWYQQTPGQGLQFLFEYFSETQRNKGNFPGRFSGRQFSNSRSEMNVSTLELGDSALYLCASSLDSINQPQHFGDGTRLSIL.

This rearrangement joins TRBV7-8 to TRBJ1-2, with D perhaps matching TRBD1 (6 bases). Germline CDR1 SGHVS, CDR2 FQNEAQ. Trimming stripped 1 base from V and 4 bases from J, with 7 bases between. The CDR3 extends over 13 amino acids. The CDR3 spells CASSLDRAYGYTF. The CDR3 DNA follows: TGTGCCAGCAGCTTAGACAGGGCCTATGGCTACACCTTC.

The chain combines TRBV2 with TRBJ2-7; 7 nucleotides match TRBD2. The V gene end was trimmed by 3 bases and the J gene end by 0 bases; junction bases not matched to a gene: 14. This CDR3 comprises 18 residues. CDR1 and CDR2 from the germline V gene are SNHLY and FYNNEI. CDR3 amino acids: CASSDDPLGRGSSYEQYF. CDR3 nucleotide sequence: TGTGCCAGCAGTGATGACCCCTTAGGGCGCGGGAGCTCCTACGAGCAGTACTTC.